Below are 5 T cell receptor beta chains sequenced from a single sample in a study of T cell responses to AZD1222 COVID-19 vaccine (dated by TCRdb to the early 2020s). The meaning of the sample's time point label: baseline before first vaccination. The treatment or condition label of this sample denotes: meningococcal conjugate vaccine given as trial control. The library relied on the immunoSEQ multiplex PCR assay. Imported from immuneACCESS, the table was reduced by TCRdb to in-frame sequences with V and J called. These copies leave out some clones; in studies compared against another copy, an unresolved V gene accounts for under half, and the cause of the remainder is not known. This sample gives over 150,000 clones in total; approximately 87% of them show up just once. The ten largest clones add up to 5.5% of the sample. Here the sequenced sample was peripheral blood, taken on day 0 of MenACWY control vaccination. Every receptor here comes from an adult in good health.

The chain is built from TRBV19 and TRBJ1-5; 7 bases match TRBD1. Trimming cost V 4 bases and J 9 bases; bases outside gene matches: 15. Germline values: CDR1 LNHDA, CDR2 SQIVND (reference sequence). CDR3 length: 16 residues. CDR3 DNA sequence: TGTGCCAGTAGTACCCGCGCGGCAGGGGGAGGTGTGCCCCAGCATTTT. Amino acids: CASSTRAAGGGVPQHF. Full variable domain (missing parts from reference TRBV19 and TRBJ1-5): DGGITQSPKYLFRKEGQNVTLSCEQNLNHDAMYWYRQDPGQGLRLIYYSQIVNDFQKGDIAEGYSVSREKKESFPLTVTSAQKNPTAFYLCASSTRAAGGGVPQHFGDGTRLSIL.

The chain uses TRBV29-1 and TRBJ1-2, with 9 bases identical to TRBD1. This CDR3 has 14 amino acids. V gave up 1 base and J gave up 5 bases; unmatched junction bases: 5. The V gene's germline CDR1 is SQVTM and CDR2 ANQGSEA. The CDR3 sequence: CSVEGGQGIYGYTF. DNA of the CDR3: TGCAGCGTTGAAGGGGGACAGGGAATATATGGCTACACCTTC.

In DNA, the CDR3 is TGTGCCAGCTCACCACCCCCGCAGCAAGAGACCCAGTACTTC. Translating gives CASSPPPQQETQYF. J is TRBJ2-5 and V is TRBV18, with D hard to call. Germline CDR1 KGHSH, CDR2 LQKENI. Trimming took off 0 bases at V and 2 bases at J, with 7 bases between the two ends. This CDR3 has 14 residues.

The chain links TRBV9 to TRBJ1-3; D unclear. V shed 4 bases and J shed 4 bases, with 9 bases lying between them. The length of the CDR3 is 13 residues. Looked up from germline, CDR1 is SGDLS and CDR2 is YYNGEE. The chain's CDR3 is CASSPASGNTIYF. In nucleotides, the CDR3 is TGTGCCAGCAGCCCAGCCTCCGGAAACACCATATATTTT.

The chain is built from TRBV11-3 and TRBJ1-5, with D tentatively TRBD1 (5 bases). CDR3 length: 14 residues. Deletions cut 2 bases from V and 4 bases from J, with 9 bases between. Per the germline V gene, CDR1 is SGHNT and CDR2 is YENEEA. CDR3: CASSLRGGNQPQHF. The DNA for the CDR3 is TGTGCCAGCAGCTTACGGGGGGGAAATCAGCCCCAGCATTTT.